The present T cell receptor (beta chain) was sequenced within a study of CD8 T cells in Susac syndrome. In blood CD8+ and CD4+ T cells, TCR beta underwent sequencing. Bulk CD8+ and CD4+ cells came from magnetic negative isolation; CD8+ TEMRA by FACS. An input of roughly 0.45 to 1 ug of RNA was subjected to reverse transcription using random hexamers. An immunoSEQ multiplex PCR amplified TCR beta CDR3 over 54 Vbeta and 13 Jbeta. TCRdb analysed the immunoSEQ multiplex PCR reads with MiXCR anew, one entry per CDR3 protein. The sample gives around 140,000 distinct CDR3 sequences, roughly 80% of which show up once; 0.51% is in the top ten. The CDR3 consists of 14 residues. Trimming stripped 10 bases from V and 6 bases from J, with 18 bases between. Germline assignment: CDR1 MNHEY and CDR2 SMNVEV (reference sequence).

Sequencing input: CD8+ T cells from PBMCs. This sequence originates from a human donor with multiple sclerosis. The chain links TRBV27 to TRBJ2-2, with D unclear. CDR3 nucleotides: TGTGCCACTCGGACCGCCCCTGGGTCCGGGGAGCTGTTTTTT. Translating gives CATRTAPGSGELFF.